These T cell receptor beta chains were read from a single sample in a study of CD8+ T cells in alopecia areata. Libraries were prepared by immunoSEQ multiplex PCR; TCRdb keeps only in-frame clonotypes and omits some of them. The table shows approximately 150,000 clones, with about two thirds occurring only once. Sample: CD8+ T cells sorted from blood. Every receptor here comes from a human donor in good health. Each CDR3 is given with its conserved first and last residue. D genes are given only for firm matches. For some rows the clone size is stated as once, few or many, or as a class when expanded; others skip it.

V gene: TRBV19; clone size: -; J gene: TRBJ1-1; D gene: TRBD1; CDR3 protein: CASSLGDSEAFF; CDR3 DNA: TGTGCCAGTAGCCTGGGGGACAGTGAAGCTTTCTTT
V gene: TRBV29-1; clone size: few; J gene: TRBJ2-5; D gene: -; CDR3 protein: CSALDRTHQETQYF; CDR3 DNA: TGCAGCGCTCTAGACAGGACGCACCAAGAGACCCAGTACTTC
V gene: TRBV2; clone size: -; J gene: TRBJ2-7; D gene: TRBD1; CDR3 protein: CASGTDDYEQYF; CDR3 DNA: TGTGCCAGCGGGACAGACGACTACGAGCAGTACTTC
V gene: TRBV7-3; clone size: once; J gene: TRBJ2-2; D gene: TRBD2; CDR3 protein: CASRRAGGGTGELFF; CDR3 DNA: TGTGCCAGCAGAAGAGCGGGAGGGGGCACCGGGGAGCTGTTTTTT
V gene: TRBV30; clone size: few; J gene: TRBJ2-1; D gene: -; CDR3 protein: CAWSFLWGPDNEQFF; CDR3 DNA: TGTGCCTGGAGTTTCTTATGGGGGCCCGACAATGAGCAGTTCTTC
V gene: TRBV29-1; clone size: once; J gene: TRBJ1-2; D gene: -; CDR3 protein: CSVKRQADYGYTF; CDR3 DNA: TGCAGCGTTAAAAGACAGGCCGACTATGGCTACACCTTC
V gene: TRBV2; clone size: once; J gene: TRBJ2-5; D gene: TRBD2; CDR3 protein: CASSGRAYQETQYF; CDR3 DNA: TGTGCCAGCTCCGGGAGGGCTTACCAAGAGACCCAGTACTTC
V gene: TRBV5-6; clone size: -; J gene: TRBJ2-7; D gene: -; CDR3 protein: CASSLGDYEQYF; CDR3 DNA: TGTGCCAGCAGCTTGGGGGACTACGAGCAGTACTTC
V gene: TRBV14; clone size: few; J gene: TRBJ2-5; D gene: -; CDR3 protein: CASSQVRHQETQYF; CDR3 DNA: TGTGCCAGCAGCCAAGTCAGACACCAAGAGACCCAGTACTTC
V gene: TRBV9; clone size: -; J gene: TRBJ2-2; D gene: -; CDR3 protein: CASRDDTGELFF; CDR3 DNA: TGTGCCAGCAGGGACGACACCGGGGAGCTGTTTTTT
V gene: TRBV14; clone size: -; J gene: TRBJ2-1; D gene: TRBD2; CDR3 protein: CASSQGEGLVYNEQFF; CDR3 DNA: TGTGCCAGCAGCCAAGGGGAGGGACTGGTCTACAATGAGCAGTTCTTC
V gene: TRBV2; clone size: -; J gene: TRBJ2-5; D gene: TRBD2; CDR3 protein: CASSEGLLAAQETQYF; CDR3 DNA: TGTGCCAGCAGTGAAGGGCTACTAGCGGCCCAAGAGACCCAGTACTTC
V gene: TRBV15; clone size: -; J gene: TRBJ2-2; D gene: -; CDR3 protein: CATSRDLGSGPGGELFF; CDR3 DNA: TGTGCCACCAGCAGAGATTTGGGATCGGGTCCCGGCGGGGAGCTGTTTTTT
V gene: TRBV10-3; clone size: once; J gene: TRBJ2-7; D gene: -; CDR3 protein: CAIRSSSYEQYF; CDR3 DNA: TGTGCCATCAGGTCGAGCTCCTACGAGCAGTACTTC
V gene: TRBV5-1; clone size: -; J gene: TRBJ1-2; D gene: TRBD1; CDR3 protein: CASSPGQGAYGYTF; CDR3 DNA: TGCGCCAGCAGCCCTGGACAGGGGGCCTATGGCTACACCTTC
V gene: TRBV6-5; clone size: -; J gene: TRBJ2-7; D gene: -; CDR3 protein: CASSYSDGYEQYF; CDR3 DNA: TGTGCCAGCAGTTACTCGGACGGCTACGAGCAGTACTTC
V gene: TRBV30; clone size: few; J gene: TRBJ2-3; D gene: TRBD2; CDR3 protein: CACQREESTDTQYF; CDR3 DNA: TGTGCCTGCCAGCGGGAGGAATCCACAGATACGCAGTATTTT
V gene: TRBV5-1; clone size: -; J gene: TRBJ2-3; D gene: TRBD1; CDR3 protein: CASSGDRGRGDTQYF; CDR3 DNA: TGCGCCAGCAGCGGGGACAGGGGGCGAGGAGATACGCAGTATTTT
V gene: TRBV27; clone size: -; J gene: TRBJ2-7; D gene: -; CDR3 protein: CASSPRGSYEQYF; CDR3 DNA: TGTGCCAGCAGCCCCCGGGGCTCCTACGAGCAGTACTTC
V gene: TRBV29-1; clone size: -; J gene: TRBJ2-1; D gene: -; CDR3 protein: CSAARVGTGVWISGRTDKEQFF; CDR3 DNA: TGCAGCGCTGCTCGGGTAGGGACAGGGGTTTGGATTAGCGGGAGGACGGACAAGGAGCAGTTCTTC
V gene: TRBV7-9; clone size: few; J gene: TRBJ2-1; D gene: TRBD1; CDR3 protein: CASSAPNRGDEQFF; CDR3 DNA: TGTGCCAGCAGCGCTCCCAACAGGGGCGATGAGCAGTTCTTC
V gene: TRBV28; clone size: -; J gene: TRBJ2-5; D gene: TRBD2; CDR3 protein: CATTPPREGRETQYF; CDR3 DNA: TGTGCCACCACCCCCCCTCGGGAGGGCCGAGAGACCCAGTACTTC
V gene: TRBV7-9; clone size: -; J gene: TRBJ2-1; D gene: -; CDR3 protein: CASPEGRPSSYNEQFF; CDR3 DNA: TGTGCCAGCCCCGAGGGGCGGCCTAGCTCCTACAATGAGCAGTTCTTC
V gene: TRBV10-2; clone size: -; J gene: TRBJ2-1; D gene: -; CDR3 protein: CASSPTGSYNEQFF; CDR3 DNA: TGCGCCAGCAGTCCCACAGGCTCCTACAATGAGCAGTTCTTC
V gene: TRBV11-2; clone size: -; J gene: TRBJ2-1; D gene: -; CDR3 protein: CASSLGTRGNEQFF; CDR3 DNA: TGTGCCAGCAGCTTAGGGACCCGTGGCAATGAGCAGTTCTTC
V gene: TRBV30; clone size: once; J gene: TRBJ2-1; D gene: TRBD2; CDR3 protein: CAWSWREGAYNEQFF; CDR3 DNA: TGTGCCTGGAGTTGGCGGGAGGGGGCCTACAATGAGCAGTTCTTC
V gene: TRBV2; clone size: -; J gene: TRBJ2-3; D gene: -; CDR3 protein: CASSYSPSTDTQYF; CDR3 DNA: TGTGCCAGCAGTTACAGCCCTAGCACAGATACGCAGTATTTT
V gene: TRBV7-9; clone size: few; J gene: TRBJ2-5; D gene: TRBD2; CDR3 protein: CASSLSLVTSGPSETQYF; CDR3 DNA: TGTGCCAGCAGCTTGTCTTTGGTGACTAGCGGGCCGTCTGAGACCCAGTACTTC
V gene: TRBV18; clone size: -; J gene: TRBJ2-7; D gene: TRBD1; CDR3 protein: CASSPNSRNRGDFYEQYF; CDR3 DNA: TGTGCCAGCTCACCTAACAGCCGGAACAGGGGCGATTTCTACGAGCAGTACTTC
V gene: TRBV13; clone size: -; J gene: TRBJ1-2; D gene: -; CDR3 protein: CASSVQDGLTNYGYTF; CDR3 DNA: TGTGCCAGCAGCGTCCAGGACGGACTAACTAACTATGGCTACACCTTC
V gene: TRBV19; clone size: -; J gene: TRBJ1-1; D gene: -; CDR3 protein: CASSLQHNTEAFF; CDR3 DNA: TGTGCCAGTAGTCTACAGCATAACACTGAAGCTTTCTTT
V gene: TRBV6-5; clone size: -; J gene: TRBJ2-7; D gene: -; CDR3 protein: CASKLWGSAYEQYF; CDR3 DNA: TGTGCCAGTAAGTTGTGGGGGAGTGCCTACGAGCAGTACTTC
V gene: TRBV11-2; clone size: few; J gene: TRBJ1-1; D gene: -; CDR3 protein: CASSTHLNTEAFF; CDR3 DNA: TGTGCCAGCAGCACCCACCTGAACACTGAAGCTTTCTTT